Each of the 20 T cell receptor beta chains below was sequenced from the same sample in a study of T cell repertoires in cytomegalovirus infection. TCRdb recomputed calls from the reads with MiXCR, one row per CDR3 protein. The table has about 740,000 distinct CDR3 sequences, 35% to 45% seen once. The source material was PBMCs. All receptors come from a human donor in good health (CMV status not recorded). Some clones in this sample may be carry-over from other donors' samples.

This chain connects TRBV4-1 to TRBJ1-4, with D maybe TRBD1 (6 bases). The CDR3 has 15 residues. The germline CDR1 and CDR2 sequences are MGHRA and YSYEKL. Trimming took off 8 bases at V and 2 bases at J, with 15 bases between the two ends. CDR3 loop: CASSGQGWTNEKLFF. The DNA of the CDR3 is TGCGCCAGCTCCGGCCAGGGGTGGACTAATGAAAAACTGTTTTTT.

The genes are TRBV20-1 and TRBJ1-5; D is perhaps TRBD1 (5 bases). This CDR3 is 14 amino acids long. V was trimmed by 6 bases and J by 0 bases, leaving 12 bases between them. The germline CDR1 and CDR2 sequences are DFQATT and SNEGSKA (reference sequence). The CDR3 sequence is CSAGGSNSNQPQHF. For the CDR3, the DNA is TGCAGTGCGGGGGGGTCCAATAGCAATCAGCCCCAGCATTTT.

The V and J genes are TRBV27 and TRBJ2-7, with 9 positions matching TRBD2. With 5 bases clipped from V and 6 bases from J, the junction kept 5 bases outside the gene matches. CDR1 MNHEY and CDR2 SMNVEV come from the germline V gene (reference sequence). This CDR3 is built from 13 residues. This CDR3 reads CASSGRGGSEQYF. Written as DNA, the CDR3 is TGTGCCAGCAGTGGGCGGGGGGGCAGCGAGCAGTACTTC.

The chain has TRBV7-9 and TRBJ2-7, with 7 bases that match TRBD1. Per the germline V gene, CDR1 is SEHNR and CDR2 is FQNEAQ (reference sequence). The V and J ends lost 7 bases and 2 bases, in that order; junction bases with no gene match: 5. CDR3 length equals 13 residues. The DNA for the CDR3 is TGTGCCAGCAACCCGCAGGGGGCCTACGAGCAGTACTTC. Translated, it gives CASNPQGAYEQYF.

The J gene is TRBJ2-2, the V gene TRBV7-3, with D possibly being TRBD2 (5 bases). The CDR3 runs to 14 residues. Trimming stripped 2 bases from V and 6 bases from J, with 10 bases between. Per germline, CDR1 SGHTA and CDR2 FQGTGA. Written as DNA, the CDR3 is TGTGCCAGCAGCTTAGATAGGAGGTCCGGGGAGCTGTTTTTT. This translates into CASSLDRRSGELFF.

This clonotype was counted only a few times. The gene calls are TRBV5-5 and TRBJ1-6; tentative D call: TRBD1 (6 bases). CDR1 and CDR2 from the germline V gene are SGHKS and YYEKEE (reference sequence). The CDR3 contains 14 residues. V lost 5 bases and J lost 9, with 15 bases in between. CDR3 in amino acids: CASRPNTGISPLHF. The CDR3 DNA sequence: TGTGCCAGCAGGCCGAATACAGGGATTTCACCCCTCCACTTT.

This clonotype was detected only a few times. This chain uses TRBV7-9 with TRBJ2-1; 9 positions agree with TRBD2. Germline-derived CDR1 and CDR2 are SEHNR and FQNEAQ (reference sequence). The CDR3 spans 16 residues. The ends lost 5 bases at V and 3 bases at J; junction bases unmatched: 8. CDR3 nucleotide sequence: TGTGCCAGCAGCAGTGGGCTAGCGGGGATCTACAATGAGCAGTTCTTC. It translates to CASSSGLAGIYNEQFF.

This rearrangement joins TRBV29-1 to TRBJ1-3; tentative D call: TRBD1 (6 bases). The V gene lost 4 bases and the J gene lost 6 bases, with 10 bases spanning the gap. Germline V gene sequence: CDR1 SQVTM, CDR2 ANQGSEA. This CDR3 has 12 amino acids. The CDR3 here is CSVGTEVNTIYF. CDR3 nucleotides: TGCAGCGTTGGGACAGAAGTAAACACCATATATTTT. Using reference TRBV29-1 and TRBJ1-3 for the parts outside the CDR3, the full variable domain is SAVISQKPSRDICQRGTSLTIQCQVDSQVTMMFWYRQQPGQSLTLIATANQGSEATYESGFVIDKFPISRPNLTFSTLTVSNMSPEDSSIYLCSVGTEVNTIYFGEGSWLTVV.

This clonotype has more than one count but fewer than ten. The chain has TRBV7-2 and TRBJ2-1; the D gene is possibly TRBD1 (5 bases). This CDR3 region has 12 residues. The germline gives CDR1 SGHTA, CDR2 FQGNSA. V was trimmed by 6 bases and J by 7 bases, leaving 10 bases between them. The CDR3 sequence: CASSQGWNEQFF. CDR3 DNA: TGTGCCAGCAGTCAGGGATGGAATGAGCAGTTCTTC.

The J gene is TRBJ2-7, the V gene TRBV7-4; no reliable D call. V was cut by 4 bases and J by 0 bases, with 16 bases left in between. The CDR3 is 16 amino acids. Germline-derived CDR1 and CDR2 are SGHVT and SQSDAQ. The CDR3 DNA is TGTGCCAGCAGCTCTACAACGGGCCAGAGCTCCTACGAGCAGTACTTC. Residues: CASSSTTGQSSYEQYF.

This clonotype showed up just a few times. This chain joins TRBV27 and TRBJ2-7; 7 bases map to TRBD2. Trimming cost V 3 bases and J 2 bases; bases outside gene matches: 7. Germline-derived CDR1 and CDR2 are MNHEY and SMNVEV (reference sequence). The CDR3 is 15 amino acids. This chain's CDR3 is CASSLGGRSTYEQYF. CDR3 DNA: TGTGCCAGCAGTTTGGGAGGGAGGTCCACCTACGAGCAGTACTTC.

For this clonotype: It may be a read error: a sequence one base away is much more abundant. The J gene is TRBJ1-4, the V gene TRBV7-2, with D tentatively TRBD1 (5 bases). The CDR3 runs to 14 residues. From germline, CDR1 is SGHTA and CDR2 FQGNSA. The CDR3 region is CANSFTGGLEKLFF. CDR3 bases: TGTGCCAACAGCTTTACAGGAGGGCTAGAAAAACTGTTTTTT.

The chain links TRBV28 to TRBJ1-5; no reliable D call. Germline CDR1 reads MDHEN; CDR2 reads SYDVKM. V lost 0 bases, J lost 8 bases, and 5 bases lay in between. The CDR3 covers 12 residues. The CDR3 DNA reads as TGTGCCAGCAGTTTATGGGTTGAGCCCCAGCATTTT. Translating it yields CASSLWVEPQHF.

This clonotype is a singleton in its sample. The chain links TRBV12-3 or TRBV12-4 to TRBJ2-2; TRBD2 matches 7 bases. This CDR3 has 15 residues. V trimming: 3 bases; J trimming: 4 bases; junction bases outside the gene matches: 5. The CDR3 is CASSFEGRGTGELFF. The CDR3 nucleotides are TGTGCCAGCAGTTTTGAGGGGAGGGGCACCGGGGAGCTGTTTTTT.

The chain uses TRBV30 and TRBJ2-7, with D uncertain. V was cut by 2 bases and J by 0 bases, with 8 bases left in between. This CDR3 spans 13 amino acids. Germline assignment: CDR1 GTSNPN and CDR2 SVGIG (reference sequence). This CDR3 reads CAWSLTLSYEQYF. CDR3 coding DNA: TGTGCCTGGAGTCTGACACTCTCCTACGAGCAGTACTTC.

The sample holds a few counts of this clonotype. The V gene is TRBV12-3 or TRBV12-4, the J gene TRBJ1-5; 7 bases align to TRBD1. This CDR3 has 18 amino acids. The junction had 14 bases not matched to a gene; V was cut back by 0 bases and J by 6 bases. The CDR3 here is CASSLALVRQGQSQPQHF. Here the CDR3 DNA reads TGTGCCAGCAGTTTAGCTCTCGTGAGACAGGGCCAAAGTCAGCCCCAGCATTTT.

The rearrangement uses TRBV3-1 and TRBJ2-7; 7 bases fit TRBD1. The trim removed 0 bases at V and 4 bases at J, leaving 6 bases unmatched. Germline CDR1 and CDR2: LGHDT and YNNKEL (reference sequence). The CDR3 runs 15 residues. CDR3 protein: CASSQEPQGIYEQYF. The CDR3 nucleotides read TGTGCCAGCAGCCAAGAACCACAGGGGATTTACGAGCAGTACTTC.

The chain links TRBV29-1 to TRBJ1-2; 10 nucleotides match TRBD1. CDR3 length equals 17 residues. The germline gives CDR1 SQVTM, CDR2 ANQGSEA. V shed 5 bases and J 4 bases; nucleotides not matched to a gene: 16. The CDR3 DNA is TGCAGCGTTAAATTACCGGGACAGGGGTTCCCCCGCTATGGCTACACCTTC. It encodes CSVKLPGQGFPRYGYTF.

The genes are TRBV20-1 and TRBJ1-1; D unclear. The V end lost 3 bases, the J end lost 10 bases, and 3 bases lay between the germline ends. In germline, CDR1 is DFQATT, CDR2 SNEGSKA (reference sequence). The CDR3 is 8 residues long. Here the CDR3 DNA reads TGCAGTGCTAGTCGAGCTTTCTTT. It translates to CSASRAFF.

This clonotype was seen ten or more times. The rearrangement joins TRBV7-2 to TRBJ2-3; no clear D gene. V lost 1 base and J lost 4, with 12 bases in between. The CDR3 sequence is 15 residues long. Germline V gene lookup returns CDR1 SGHTA and CDR2 FQGNSA. DNA of the CDR3: TGTGCCAGCAGCTTAGAATCCGTACCCGCAGATACGCAGTATTTT. Protein: CASSLESVPADTQYF. The variable domain in full, completed from reference TRBV7-2 and TRBJ2-3, reads GAGVSQSPSNKVTEKGKDVELRCDPISGHTALYWYRQSLGQGLEFLIYFQGNSAPDKSGLPSDRFSAERTGGSVSTLTIQRTQQEDSAVYLCASSLESVPADTQYFGPGTRLTVL.